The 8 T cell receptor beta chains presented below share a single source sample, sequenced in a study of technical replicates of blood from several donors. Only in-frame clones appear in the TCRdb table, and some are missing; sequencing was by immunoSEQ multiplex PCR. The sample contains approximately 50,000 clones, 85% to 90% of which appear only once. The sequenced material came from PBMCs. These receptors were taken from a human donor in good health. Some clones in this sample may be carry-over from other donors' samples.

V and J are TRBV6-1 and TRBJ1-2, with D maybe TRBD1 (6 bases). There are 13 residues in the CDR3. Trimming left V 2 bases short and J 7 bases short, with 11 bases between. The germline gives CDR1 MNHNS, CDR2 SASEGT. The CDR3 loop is CASSESDRTGYTF. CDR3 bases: TGTGCCAGCAGTGAATCGGACAGAACTGGCTACACCTTC.

The DNA for the CDR3 is TGTGCCAGCAGCTTAGCGAGGGGGGGTCCGAAGTTCTTC. Its translation: CASSLARGGPKFF. V and J are TRBV7-2 and TRBJ2-1; a weak D match, TRBD2 (7 bases). The germline CDR1 and CDR2 sequences are SGHTA and FQGNSA. The CDR3 loop spans 13 amino acids. With 0 bases removed from V and 14 bases from J, the gap between germline ends came to 14 bases.

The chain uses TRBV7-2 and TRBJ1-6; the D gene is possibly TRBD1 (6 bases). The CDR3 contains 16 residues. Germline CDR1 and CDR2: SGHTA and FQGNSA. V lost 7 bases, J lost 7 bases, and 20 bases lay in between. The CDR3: CASTFSRGIDNSPLHF. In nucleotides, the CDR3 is TGTGCCAGCACCTTCAGCAGGGGTATAGACAATTCACCCCTCCACTTT.

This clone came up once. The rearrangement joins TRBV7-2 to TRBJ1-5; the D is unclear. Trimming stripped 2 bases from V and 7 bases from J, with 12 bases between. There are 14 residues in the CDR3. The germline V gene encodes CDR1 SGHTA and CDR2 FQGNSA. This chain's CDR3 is CASSLSAAIQPQHF. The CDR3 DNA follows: TGTGCCAGCAGCTTATCGGCGGCCATACAGCCCCAGCATTTT.

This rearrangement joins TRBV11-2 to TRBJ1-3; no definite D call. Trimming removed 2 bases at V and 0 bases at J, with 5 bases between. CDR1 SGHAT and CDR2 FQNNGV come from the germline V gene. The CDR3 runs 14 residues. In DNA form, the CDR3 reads TGTGCCAGCAGCTTAACCGGCTCTGGAAACACCATATATTTT. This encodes CASSLTGSGNTIYF.

In DNA, the CDR3 is TGTGCCAGCAGCCAAGATGTCCCCCCGGGAGCCTACGAGCAGTACTTC. Its translation: CASSQDVPPGAYEQYF. The chain is built from TRBV4-2 and TRBJ2-7, with D perhaps TRBD2 (6 bases). Germline V gene lookup returns CDR1 LGHNA and CDR2 YNFKEQ. There are 16 residues in the CDR3. Trimming pared 0 bases from V and 2 bases from J, leaving 14 bases between.

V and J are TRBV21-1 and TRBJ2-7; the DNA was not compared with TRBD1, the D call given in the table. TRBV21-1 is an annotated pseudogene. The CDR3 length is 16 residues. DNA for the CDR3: TGTGCCAGCAGTACCCCGGGACAGGGGAGTTCCTACGAGCAGTACTTC. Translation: CASSTPGQGSSYEQYF.

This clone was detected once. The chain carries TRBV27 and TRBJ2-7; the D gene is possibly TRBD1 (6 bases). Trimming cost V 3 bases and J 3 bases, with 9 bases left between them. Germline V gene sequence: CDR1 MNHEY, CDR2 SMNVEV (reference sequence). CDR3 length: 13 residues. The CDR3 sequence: CASSLKQGYEQYF. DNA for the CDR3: TGTGCCAGCAGTTTGAAACAGGGCTACGAGCAGTACTTC.